Sequencing of this TCR beta chain was carried out in a study of chemoradiotherapy in HPV16-positive cancers. The germline V and J ends were trimmed by 0 bases and 11 bases, with 9 bases remaining between them. CDR1 is SGDLS, CDR2 YYNGEE, per germline. The CDR3 spans 13 residues. This clone occurred once. The repertoire was sequenced with immunoSEQ multiplex PCR; TCRdb's copy has only in-frame clones and lacks some. The repertoire holds approximately 50,000 clones, with about nine tenths as singletons. Here the sequenced sample was blood, taken from a patient who underwent chemoradiotherapy. The sequence derives from a human donor with HPV-associated anogenital cancer. V usage is TRBV9 and J usage is TRBJ1-6, with D possibly being TRBD1 (5 bases). CDR3 loop: CASSVGGDTPLHF. CDR3 DNA: TGTGCCAGCAGCGTAGGAGGGGATACACCCCTCCACTTT.